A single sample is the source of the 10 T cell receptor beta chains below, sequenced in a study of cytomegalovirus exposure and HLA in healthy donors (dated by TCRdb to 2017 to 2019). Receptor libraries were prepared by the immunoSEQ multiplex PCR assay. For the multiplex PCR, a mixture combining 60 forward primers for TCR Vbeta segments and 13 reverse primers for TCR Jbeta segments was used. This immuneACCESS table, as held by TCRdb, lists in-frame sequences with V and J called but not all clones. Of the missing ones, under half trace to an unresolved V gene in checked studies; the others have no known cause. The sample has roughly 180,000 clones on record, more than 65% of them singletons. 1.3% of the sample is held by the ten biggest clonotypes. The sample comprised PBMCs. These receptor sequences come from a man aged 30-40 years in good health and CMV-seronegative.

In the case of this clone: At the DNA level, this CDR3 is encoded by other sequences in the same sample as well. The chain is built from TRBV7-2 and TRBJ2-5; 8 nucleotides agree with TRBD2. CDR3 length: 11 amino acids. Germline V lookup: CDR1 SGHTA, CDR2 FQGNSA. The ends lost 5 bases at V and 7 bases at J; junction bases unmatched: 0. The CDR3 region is CASSSGGTQYF. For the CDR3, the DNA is TGTGCCAGCAGCAGCGGGGGGACCCAGTACTTC.

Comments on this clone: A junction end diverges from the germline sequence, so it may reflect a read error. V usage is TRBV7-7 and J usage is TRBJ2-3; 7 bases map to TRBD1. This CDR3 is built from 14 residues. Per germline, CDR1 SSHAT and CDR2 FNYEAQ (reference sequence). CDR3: CASSPHRGLDTQYF. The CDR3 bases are TGTGCTAGCAGCCCCCACAGGGGATTAGATACGCAGTATTTT.

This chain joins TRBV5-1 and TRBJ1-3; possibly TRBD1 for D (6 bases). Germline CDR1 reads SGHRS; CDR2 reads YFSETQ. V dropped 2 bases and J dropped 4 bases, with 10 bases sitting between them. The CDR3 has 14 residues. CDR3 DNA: TGCGCCAGCAGCTTTTCAGGGGCCGGAAACACCATATATTTT. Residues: CASSFSGAGNTIYF.

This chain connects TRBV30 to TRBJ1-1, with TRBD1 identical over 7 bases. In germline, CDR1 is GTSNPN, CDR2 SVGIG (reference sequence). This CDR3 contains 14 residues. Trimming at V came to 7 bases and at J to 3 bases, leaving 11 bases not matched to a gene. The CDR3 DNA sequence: TGTGCCTTCACGACAGGGACGGGGTACACTGAAGCTTTCTTT. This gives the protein CAFTTGTGYTEAFF.

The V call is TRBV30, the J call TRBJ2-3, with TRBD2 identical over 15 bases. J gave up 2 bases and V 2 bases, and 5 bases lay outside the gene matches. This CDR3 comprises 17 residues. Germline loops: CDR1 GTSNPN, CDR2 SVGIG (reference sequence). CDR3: CAWSRGLAGGPTDTQYF. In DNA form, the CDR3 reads TGTGCCTGGAGTCGGGGACTAGCGGGGGGCCCCACAGATACGCAGTATTTT. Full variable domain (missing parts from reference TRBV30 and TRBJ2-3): SQTIHQWPATLVQPVGSPLSLECTVEGTSNPNLYWYRQAAGRGLQLLFYSVGIGQISSEVPQNLSASRPQDRQFILSSKKLLLSDSGFYLCAWSRGLAGGPTDTQYFGPGTRLTVL.

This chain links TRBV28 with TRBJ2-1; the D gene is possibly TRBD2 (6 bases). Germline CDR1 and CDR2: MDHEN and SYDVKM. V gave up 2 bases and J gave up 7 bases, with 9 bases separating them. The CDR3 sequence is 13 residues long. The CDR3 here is CASSLGGTNEQFF. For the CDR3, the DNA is TGTGCCAGCAGTTTAGGAGGGACTAATGAGCAGTTCTTC.

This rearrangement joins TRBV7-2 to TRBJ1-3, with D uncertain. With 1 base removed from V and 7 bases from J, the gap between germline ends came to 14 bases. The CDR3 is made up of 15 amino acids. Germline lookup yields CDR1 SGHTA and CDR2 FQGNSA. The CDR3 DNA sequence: TGTGCCAGCAGCTTAGTCACGTCTGAGGGTAACACCATATATTTT. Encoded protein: CASSLVTSEGNTIYF.

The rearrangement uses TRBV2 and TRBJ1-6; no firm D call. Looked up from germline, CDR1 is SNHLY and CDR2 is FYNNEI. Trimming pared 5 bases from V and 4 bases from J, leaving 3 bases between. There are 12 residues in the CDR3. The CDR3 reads CASSPYNSPLHF. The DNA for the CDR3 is TGTGCCAGCAGTCCTTATAATTCACCCCTCCACTTT.

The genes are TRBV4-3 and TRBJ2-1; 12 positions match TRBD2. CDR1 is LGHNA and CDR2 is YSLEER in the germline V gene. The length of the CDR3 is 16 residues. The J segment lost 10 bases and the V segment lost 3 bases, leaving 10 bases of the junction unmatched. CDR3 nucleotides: TGCGCCAGCAGCCACTATCTAGCGGGGGGGCCGAGGGAGCAGTTCTTC. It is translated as CASSHYLAGGPREQFF.

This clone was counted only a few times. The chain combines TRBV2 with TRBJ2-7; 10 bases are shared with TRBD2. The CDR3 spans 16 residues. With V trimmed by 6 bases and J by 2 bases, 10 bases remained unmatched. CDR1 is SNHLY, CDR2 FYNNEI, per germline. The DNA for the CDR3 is TGTGCCAGCAGAGCAGACTACGGGACTAGCGCCTACGAGCAGTACTTC. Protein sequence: CASRADYGTSAYEQYF.